This T cell receptor beta chain was profiled in a study of a mutant IDH1 vaccine in newly diagnosed glioma. Study details: Prior therapy was radiotherapy, temozolomide, or both; most received both.

The sample's time point: week 47, end of study. With topical imiquimod, each dose of the vaccine consisted of 300 ug of mutant IDH1 20-mer peptide. Every donor had a new WHO grade 3 or 4 astrocytoma that was IDH1-mutant, with loss of nuclear ATRX. Using immunoSEQ multiplex PCR, the repertoire was profiled, and TCRdb retains in-frame clones only, with some absent. The sample consists of roughly 43,000 clones, approximately 80% of them appearing once. Of note for this clone: Its antigen remains unknown.

The ends were cut back, 1 base at V and 3 bases at J, with 6 bases in the middle. CDR3 length: 13 amino acids. Germline V gives CDR1 KGHSH, CDR2 LQKENI. The specimen was PBMCs, collected from a glioma patient whose treatment included an IDH1 peptide vaccine. This TCR derives from a man aged 18 to 30 with glioma. Some clones in this sample may be carry-over from other donors' samples. The chain employs TRBV18 and TRBJ1-1, with no clear D. The CDR3 bases are TGTGCCAGCTCACCACGTGCGGACACTGAAGCTTTCTTT. Translation: CASSPRADTEAFF.